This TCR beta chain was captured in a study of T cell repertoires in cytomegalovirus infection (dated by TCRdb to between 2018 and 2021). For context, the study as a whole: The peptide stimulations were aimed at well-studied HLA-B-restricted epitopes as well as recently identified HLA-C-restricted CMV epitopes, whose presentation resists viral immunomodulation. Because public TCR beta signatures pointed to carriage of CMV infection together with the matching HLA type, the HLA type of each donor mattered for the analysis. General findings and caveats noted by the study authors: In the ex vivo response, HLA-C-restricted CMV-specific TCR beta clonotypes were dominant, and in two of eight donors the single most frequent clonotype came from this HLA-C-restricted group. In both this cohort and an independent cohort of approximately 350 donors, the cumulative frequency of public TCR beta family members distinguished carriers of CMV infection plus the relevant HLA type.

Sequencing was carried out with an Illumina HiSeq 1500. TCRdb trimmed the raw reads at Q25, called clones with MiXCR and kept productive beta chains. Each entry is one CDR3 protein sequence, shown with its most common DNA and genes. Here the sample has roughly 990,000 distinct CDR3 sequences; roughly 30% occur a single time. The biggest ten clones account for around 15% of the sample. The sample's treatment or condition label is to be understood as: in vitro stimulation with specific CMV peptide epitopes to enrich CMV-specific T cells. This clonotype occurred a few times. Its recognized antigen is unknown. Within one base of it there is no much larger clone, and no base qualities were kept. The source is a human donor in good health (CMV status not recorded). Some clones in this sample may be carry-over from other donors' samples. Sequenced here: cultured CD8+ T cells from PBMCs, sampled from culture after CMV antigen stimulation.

The sequenced DNA: TGTGCCAGCAGCCAGGGACAGCTTAACTATGGCTACACCTTC. Translated, this is CASSQGQLNYGYTF. This sequence uses TRBV7-9 and TRBJ1-2, with TRBD1 identical over 7 junction bases. The germline V gene (reference sequence) provides CDR1 SEHNR and CDR2 FQNEAQ. The germline V and J ends show losses of 5 bases and 1 base respectively, and no gene match explains 4 bases of the junction. The CDR3, cysteine through phenylalanine, is 14 amino acids long. Of all the DNA, just the CDR3 is kept, 42 bases in frame from base 1.